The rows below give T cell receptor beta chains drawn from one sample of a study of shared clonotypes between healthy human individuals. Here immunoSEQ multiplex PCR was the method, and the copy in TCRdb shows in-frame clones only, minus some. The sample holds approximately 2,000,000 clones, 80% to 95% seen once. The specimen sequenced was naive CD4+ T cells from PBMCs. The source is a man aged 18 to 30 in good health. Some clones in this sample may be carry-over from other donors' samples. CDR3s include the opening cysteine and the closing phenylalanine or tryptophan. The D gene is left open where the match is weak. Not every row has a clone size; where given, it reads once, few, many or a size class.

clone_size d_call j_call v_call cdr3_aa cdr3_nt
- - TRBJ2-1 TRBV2 CASSEVGEQFF TGTGCCAGCAGTGAAGTAGGTGAGCAGTTCTTC
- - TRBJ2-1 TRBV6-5 CASSRRGNRVDEQFF TGTGCCAGCAGCCGACGGGGGAACCGCGTCGATGAGCAGTTCTTC
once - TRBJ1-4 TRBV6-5 CASSTGWTDEKLFF TGTGCCAGCAGTACAGGGTGGACAGATGAAAAACTGTTTTTT
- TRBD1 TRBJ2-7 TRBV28 CASSLIGRGRIEQYF TGTGCCAGCAGTTTAATAGGCAGGGGGCGGATCGAGCAGTACTTC
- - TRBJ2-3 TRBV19 CASSTYTARTDTQYF TGTGCCAGTAGTACCTACACCGCCCGCACAGATACGCAGTATTTT
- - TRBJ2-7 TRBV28 CASTGRNEQYF TGTGCCAGCACAGGGAGGAACGAGCAGTACTTC
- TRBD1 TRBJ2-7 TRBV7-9 CASSRLLGQGLSYEQYF TGTGCCAGCAGCCGACTACTAGGACAGGGGCTTTCCTACGAGCAGTACTTC
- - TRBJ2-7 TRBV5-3 CARSSFSGATYEQYF TGTGCCAGAAGCTCCTTTTCAGGGGCAACCTACGAGCAGTACTTC
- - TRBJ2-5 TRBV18 CASSRSTGAEETQYF TGTGCCAGCTCACGGTCGACAGGAGCCGAAGAGACCCAGTACTTC
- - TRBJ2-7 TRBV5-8 CASSLTGYEQYF TGTGCCAGCAGCTTGACAGGCTACGAGCAGTACTTC
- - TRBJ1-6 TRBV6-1 CASSLSVPLHF TGTGCCAGCTCCCTTTCGGTACCCCTCCACTTT
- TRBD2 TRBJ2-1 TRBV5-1 CASRGAGGPNNEQFF TGCGCCAGCAGGGGCGCGGGAGGGCCCAACAATGAGCAGTTCTTC
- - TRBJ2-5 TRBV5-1 CASSLEGRQETQYF TGCGCCAGCAGCTTGGAAGGCAGGCAAGAGACCCAGTACTTC
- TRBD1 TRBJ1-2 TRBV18 CASSPDREGGYTF TGTGCCAGCTCACCGGACAGGGAGGGAGGCTACACCTTC
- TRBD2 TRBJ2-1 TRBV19 CASSRGLGGYNEQFF TGTGCCAGTAGTAGGGGACTAGGGGGCTACAATGAGCAGTTCTTC
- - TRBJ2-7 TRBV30 CAWSVMAYEQYF TGTGCCTGGAGTGTAATGGCCTACGAGCAGTACTTC
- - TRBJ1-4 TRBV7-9 CASSSLLGRNEKLFF TGTGCCAGCAGCTCTCTCCTAGGACGGAATGAAAAACTGTTTTTT
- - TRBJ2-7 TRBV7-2 CASSFMRDSYEQYF TGTGCCAGCAGCTTTATGCGGGACAGCTACGAGCAGTACTTC
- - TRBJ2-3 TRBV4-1 CASSQGQDTDTQYF TGCGCCAGCAGCCAAGGACAGGACACAGATACGCAGTATTTT
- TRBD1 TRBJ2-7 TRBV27 CASSSTSGQGNYEQYF TGTGCCAGCAGTTCTACCTCGGGACAGGGTAACTACGAGCAGTACTTC
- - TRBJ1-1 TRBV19 CASSIQANTEAFF TGTGCCAGTAGTATCCAGGCGAACACTGAAGCTTTCTTT
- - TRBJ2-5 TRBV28 CASHSRAWGETQYF TGTGCCAGCCACTCGAGGGCGTGGGGTGAGACCCAGTACTTC
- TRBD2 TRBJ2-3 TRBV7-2 CASSLFPTGTSATDTQYF TGTGCCAGCAGCTTATTCCCCACCGGGACTAGCGCGACAGATACGCAGTATTTT
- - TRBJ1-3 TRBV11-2 CASSFFNTIYF TGTGCCAGCAGCTTCTTCAACACCATATATTTT
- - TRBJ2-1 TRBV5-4 CASSPAGHNEQFF TGTGCCAGCAGCCCCGCCGGGCACAATGAGCAGTTCTTC
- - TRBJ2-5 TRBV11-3 CASSRGVDIGQETQYF TGTGCCAGCAGCCGAGGGGTAGATATTGGCCAAGAGACCCAGTACTTC
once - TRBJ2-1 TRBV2 CASTTSRVNEQFF TGTGCCAGCACTACTTCCAGGGTCAATGAGCAGTTCTTC
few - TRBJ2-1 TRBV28 CASMQIYNEQFF TGTGCCAGCATGCAGATATACAATGAGCAGTTCTTC
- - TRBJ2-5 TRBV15 CATRTGSRETQYF TGTGCCACCAGAACAGGGTCCCGAGAGACCCAGTACTTC
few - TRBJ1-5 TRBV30 CAWSVRTNQPQHF TGTGCCTGGAGTGTACGAACGAATCAGCCCCAGCATTTT
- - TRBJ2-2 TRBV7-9 CASSFLGTNTGELFF TGTGCCAGCAGCTTCCTCGGGACCAACACCGGGGAGCTGTTTTTT
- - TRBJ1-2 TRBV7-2 CASSFRQSYGYTF TGTGCCAGCAGCTTTAGACAGTCCTATGGCTACACCTTC
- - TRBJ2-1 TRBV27 CASSLLLAGPHEQFF TGTGCCAGCAGTTTATTGCTAGCAGGACCACATGAGCAGTTCTTC
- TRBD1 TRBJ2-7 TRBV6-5 CASSYLRDSINEQYF TGTGCCAGCAGTTACCTGAGGGACAGTATCAACGAGCAGTACTTC
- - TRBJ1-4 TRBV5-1 CASSLQGPNEKLFF TGCGCCAGCAGCTTGCAGGGGCCCAATGAAAAACTGTTTTTT
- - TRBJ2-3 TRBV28 CASSSLGPGGTDTQYF TGTGCCAGCAGTTCACTCGGACCTGGTGGTACAGATACGCAGTATTTT
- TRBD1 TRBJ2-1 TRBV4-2 CASSQRGRDNEQFF TGTGCCAGCAGCCAGAGGGGGCGAGACAATGAGCAGTTCTTC
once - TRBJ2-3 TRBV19 CASSSLWDLGVTDTQYF TGTGCCAGTAGTAGCCTATGGGACCTCGGGGTGACAGATACGCAGTATTTT
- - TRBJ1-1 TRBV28 CASSPGGGMNTEAFF TGTGCCAGCAGCCCGGGGGGCGGGATGAACACTGAAGCTTTCTTT
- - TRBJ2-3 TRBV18 CASSQGRTDTQYF TGTGCCAGCTCCCAGGGACGCACAGATACGCAGTATTTT
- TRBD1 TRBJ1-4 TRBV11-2 CASRGDREDEKLFF TGTGCCAGCAGAGGGGACAGGGAAGATGAAAAACTGTTTTTT
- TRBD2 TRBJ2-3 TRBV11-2 CASSYPSGRASDTQYF TGTGCCAGCAGCTACCCTAGCGGGAGGGCATCAGATACGCAGTATTTT
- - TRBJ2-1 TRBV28 CASSPGTHTYNEQFF TGTGCCAGCAGTCCTGGGACACATACCTACAATGAGCAGTTCTTC
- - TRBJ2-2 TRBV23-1 CASSQSLGYTGELFF TGCGCCAGCAGTCAATCGTTGGGGTACACCGGGGAGCTGTTTTTT
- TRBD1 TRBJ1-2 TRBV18 CASSQGQGAYGYTF TGTGCCAGCTCACAAGGACAGGGGGCCTATGGCTACACCTTC
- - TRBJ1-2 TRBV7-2 CASSPGYNYGYTF TGTGCCAGCAGCCCCGGGTACAACTATGGCTACACCTTC
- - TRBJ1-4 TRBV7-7 CASTRSWQATNEKLFF TGTGCCAGCACCCGGAGTTGGCAGGCAACTAATGAAAAACTGTTTTTT
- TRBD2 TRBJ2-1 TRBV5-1 CASSRTSGNDEQFF TGCGCCAGCAGCCGGACTAGCGGGAATGATGAGCAGTTCTTC